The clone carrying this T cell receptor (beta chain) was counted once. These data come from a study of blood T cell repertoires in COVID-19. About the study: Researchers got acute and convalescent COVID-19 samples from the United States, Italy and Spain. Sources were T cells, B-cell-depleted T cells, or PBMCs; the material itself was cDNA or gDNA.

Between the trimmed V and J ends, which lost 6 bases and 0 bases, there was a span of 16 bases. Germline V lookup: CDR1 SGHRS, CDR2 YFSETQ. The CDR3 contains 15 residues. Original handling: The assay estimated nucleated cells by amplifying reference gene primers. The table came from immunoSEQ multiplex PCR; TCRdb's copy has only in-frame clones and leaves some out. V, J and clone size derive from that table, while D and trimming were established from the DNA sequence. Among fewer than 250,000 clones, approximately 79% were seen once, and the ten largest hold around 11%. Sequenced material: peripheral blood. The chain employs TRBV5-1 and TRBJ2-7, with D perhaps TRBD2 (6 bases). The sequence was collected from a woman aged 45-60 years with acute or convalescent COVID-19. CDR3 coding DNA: TGCGCCAGCACAGGCGGGACGGGGAGCTCCTACGAGCAGTACTTC. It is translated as CASTGGTGSSYEQYF.